The present entry profiles one T cell receptor (beta chain) with its context. Its antigen is as yet unknown. The data were taken from a study of radiotherapy plus CTLA-4 blockade in lung cancer. Findings of the study overall: Dynamics of early blood T cell clones, together with interferon-beta, were reportedly the best predictors of response. Expansion in blood of tumor-derived TCR clones was seen after radiotherapy plus ipilimumab.

Those with chemo-refractory metastatic non-small-cell lung cancer were treated with focal radiation combined with CTLA-4 blockade using ipilimumab. This CDR3 contains 15 residues. The V gene's germline CDR1 is WNHNN and CDR2 SYGVQD (reference sequence). J was trimmed by 0 bases and V by 5 bases; bases with no gene match: 5. Repertoires were generated with immunoSEQ multiplex PCR, while TCRdb's copy carries only in-frame clones and drops some. This table has about 62,000 clones, 65% to 85% appearing once. The sequence was collected from a human donor with non-small cell lung cancer who had a complete response to radiotherapy plus ipilimumab. Source: peripheral blood, taken from a patient treated with radiotherapy plus ipilimumab. This sequence joins TRBV10-1 and TRBJ2-7; 9 nucleotides agree with TRBD1. The CDR3 nucleotides read TGCGCCAGCAGTTTGGGACAGGGAGACTCCTACGAGCAGTACTTC. Translating gives CASSLGQGDSYEQYF.